These 30 T cell receptor beta chains were sequenced from one sample in a study of early stage breast cancer tumors. TCRdb's copy holds only in-frame clones and misses some; the assay was immunoSEQ multiplex PCR. The sample shows 11,000 to 15,000 clones, roughly 83% of them seen only once. Input material: normal breast tissue next to the tumor. These receptors were taken from a person aged 45 to 59 with breast cancer.

V is TRBV7-2 and J is TRBJ2-2; D gene ambiguous. CDR1 SGHTA and CDR2 FQGNSA come from the germline V gene. The CDR3 has 14 residues. V was pared by 5 bases and J by 1 base, with 8 bases between. CDR3 loop: CASSPVGNTGELFF. The CDR3 coding sequence is TGTGCCAGCAGCCCCGTCGGGAACACCGGGGAGCTGTTTTTT.

The chain has TRBV4-3 and TRBJ1-5, with 8 bases fitting TRBD1. This CDR3 contains 14 residues. Germline V gene lookup returns CDR1 LGHNA and CDR2 YSLEER. The V gene end was trimmed by 4 bases and the J gene end by 6 bases; junction bases not matched to a gene: 5. The CDR3 spells CASSPTGGSQPQHF. The CDR3 DNA reads TGCGCCAGCAGCCCCACAGGGGGAAGTCAGCCCCAGCATTTT.

This clone was counted a single time. CDR3 sequence: CSVHTAGVPYEQYF. The CDR3 DNA reads TGCAGCGTACACACAGCGGGAGTCCCCTACGAGCAGTACTTC. The V call is TRBV29-1, the J call TRBJ2-7; 8 positions match TRBD2. CDR3 length: 14 residues. Germline V gives CDR1 SQVTM, CDR2 ANQGSEA. Trimming at V came to 6 bases and at J to 2 bases, leaving 9 bases not matched to a gene.

This chain connects TRBV29-1 to TRBJ1-2; no firm D call. V lost 6 bases and J 2 bases, leaving 13 bases between the germline ends. Per germline, CDR1 SQVTM and CDR2 ANQGSEA. The CDR3 sequence is 13 residues long. The CDR3 DNA reads as TGCAGCGTGGGCGCAGTTCGAAACTATGGCTACACCTTC. It specifies CSVGAVRNYGYTF.

The count of this clone is one. The rearrangement links TRBV15 to TRBJ2-3, with a weak D call TRBD2 (5 bases). The CDR3 is made up of 14 amino acids. Trimming pared 5 bases from V and 2 bases from J, leaving 11 bases between. In germline, CDR1 is LNHNV, CDR2 YYDKDF (reference sequence). CDR3 loop: CATSSNLATDTQYF. As DNA, the CDR3 is TGTGCCACCAGCTCCAACCTAGCCACAGATACGCAGTATTTT. Combining the CDR3 with reference TRBV15 and TRBJ2-3 gives the whole variable domain DAMVIQNPRYQVTQFGKPVTLSCSQTLNHNVMYWYQQKSSQAPKLLFHYYDKDFNNEADTPDNFQSRRPNTSFCFLDIRSPGLGDTAMYLCATSSNLATDTQYFGPGTRLTVL.

The chain is built from TRBV2 and TRBJ2-7; a weak D match, TRBD1 (6 bases). Trimming left V 6 bases short and J 6 bases short, with 12 bases between. The CDR3 has 12 residues. Germline V lookup: CDR1 SNHLY, CDR2 FYNNEI. The CDR3 DNA reads as TGTGCCAGCAGATTGGACAGCCGCGAGCAGTACTTC. This encodes CASRLDSREQYF.

The rearrangement joins TRBV5-6 to TRBJ1-3; D not resolved. CDR3 length equals 13 residues. Germline CDR1 is SGHDT and CDR2 is YYEEEE. With 4 bases removed from V and 2 bases from J, the gap between germline ends came to 7 bases. The CDR3 protein is CASSPITGNTIYF. The CDR3 coding sequence is TGTGCCAGCAGCCCCATCACTGGAAACACCATATATTTT.

The chain is built from TRBV6-5 and TRBJ2-7; D is perhaps TRBD2 (6 bases). Germline loops: CDR1 MNHEY, CDR2 SVGAGI. The CDR3 is 16 residues long. Deletions cut 0 bases from V and 2 bases from J, with 14 bases between. Written as DNA, the CDR3 is TGTGCCAGCAGTTACTCCGCCAGCGGGCTCACCTACGAGCAGTACTTC. Translating it yields CASSYSASGLTYEQYF.

The chain couples TRBV5-4 to TRBJ2-1; D may be TRBD2 (6 bases). CDR3 length: 13 amino acids. Germline-derived CDR1 and CDR2 are SGHNT and YYREEE (reference sequence). The germline V and J ends were trimmed by 4 bases and 7 bases, with 12 bases remaining between them. The CDR3 sequence is CASSPERVNEQFF. CDR3 nucleotide sequence: TGTGCCAGCAGCCCGGAGCGGGTTAATGAGCAGTTCTTC.

The chain joins TRBV5-1 to TRBJ2-3; the D is unclear. The V and J ends lost 0 bases and 5 bases respectively, with 4 bases between them. Germline assignment: CDR1 SGHRS and CDR2 YFSETQ. The CDR3 runs to 12 residues. The CDR3, as DNA: TGCGCCAGCAGCTTGGAATTAGATACGCAGTATTTT. As protein: CASSLELDTQYF.

In this sample, this clone turned up a few times. One end of the junction is discordant with germline, which a read error may explain. V and J are TRBV7-7 and TRBJ2-1; 10 bases agree with TRBD1. In germline, CDR1 is SSHAT, CDR2 FNYEAQ (reference sequence). The CDR3 length is 15 residues. Written as DNA, the CDR3 is TGTGCTAGCAGCGTCGGACAGGGGGGCTACAATGAGCAGTTCTTC. Translation: CASSVGQGGYNEQFF.

The chain employs TRBV2 and TRBJ2-1; a weak D match, TRBD2 (6 bases). CDR1 is SNHLY and CDR2 is FYNNEI in the germline V gene. There are 15 residues in the CDR3. V was pared by 4 bases and J by 5 bases, with 15 bases between. The CDR3 region has the DNA TGTGCCAGCAGTGCCCGACTAGGCCGAAACAATGAGCAGTTCTTC. This sequence encodes CASSARLGRNNEQFF.

The rearrangement uses TRBV19 and TRBJ2-5, with D possibly matching TRBD2 (6 bases). V was cut by 9 bases and J by 5 bases, with 10 bases left in between. The CDR3 consists of 11 residues. The germline V gene encodes CDR1 LNHDA and CDR2 SQIVND (reference sequence). The CDR3 sequence is CASGAGETQYF. The DNA of the CDR3 is TGTGCCAGCGGCGCGGGGGAGACCCAGTACTTC.

The rearrangement uses TRBV5-5 and TRBJ2-7; TRBD1 matches at 8 bases. V was clipped by 2 bases and J by 2 bases; unmatched bases: 6. The CDR3 spans 15 residues. Germline CDR1 is SGHKS and CDR2 is YYEKEE (reference sequence). CDR3 protein: CASSFGDRWAYEQYF. The CDR3 nucleotides read TGTGCCAGCAGCTTTGGGGACAGGTGGGCCTACGAGCAGTACTTC.

This clone appeared a few times. The chain links TRBV19 to TRBJ1-2, with 7 bases that match TRBD1. Germline assignment: CDR1 LNHDA and CDR2 SQIVND (reference sequence). The CDR3 consists of 14 residues. V shed 5 bases, J shed 4 bases, and the junction held 7 bases outside the gene matches. The CDR3 bases are TGTGCCAGTAGTTGGAACAGGGGCGGCTATGGCTACACCTTC. This gives the protein CASSWNRGGYGYTF.

The chain couples TRBV5-6 to TRBJ2-2; unclear D gene. The length of the CDR3 is 12 residues. V was clipped by 3 bases and J by 6 bases, with 6 bases between them. Per the germline V gene, CDR1 is SGHDT and CDR2 is YYEEEE. CDR3 amino acids: CASSYEPGELFF. The CDR3, as DNA: TGTGCCAGCAGCTATGAGCCCGGGGAGCTGTTTTTT.

This sequence joins TRBV14 and TRBJ2-2; D not resolved. Deletions cut 0 bases from V and 8 bases from J, with 7 bases between. CDR1 is SGHDN and CDR2 is FVKESK in the germline V gene. CDR3 size: 13 residues. CDR3 protein: CASSQELRGELFF. DNA of the CDR3: TGTGCCAGCAGCCAAGAACTCAGAGGGGAGCTGTTTTTT.

The chain has TRBV9 and TRBJ1-2, with D possibly TRBD1 on 5 matching bases. The V gene's germline CDR1 is SGDLS and CDR2 YYNGEE. Trimming removed 0 bases at V and 4 bases at J, with 13 bases between. The CDR3 totals 15 residues. The CDR3 coding sequence is TGTGCCAGCAGCGTAGACACCGGGACGTCCTATGGCTACACCTTC. Translation: CASSVDTGTSYGYTF.

The rearrangement uses TRBV6-5 and TRBJ1-1; 8 bases agree with TRBD1. This CDR3 spans 15 amino acids. V dropped 3 bases and J dropped 5; count of bases not matched to a gene: 8. Germline CDR1 and CDR2: MNHEY and SVGAGI. In DNA form, the CDR3 reads TGTGCCAGCAGTTATTCCAGGACAGGGAGAACTGAAGCTTTCTTT. Protein product: CASSYSRTGRTEAFF.

This chain uses TRBV29-1 with TRBJ2-7, with D perhaps being TRBD1 or TRBD2 (5 bases each). The CDR3 has 13 residues. The V gene's germline CDR1 is SQVTM and CDR2 ANQGSEA. Trimming removed 8 bases at V and 0 bases at J, with 14 bases between. CDR3 region: CSPGGPSSYEQYF. CDR3 in DNA: TGCAGCCCTGGGGGACCCAGCTCCTACGAGCAGTACTTC.

The V gene is TRBV7-6, the J gene TRBJ1-2; D is ambiguous. In germline, CDR1 is SGHVS, CDR2 FNYEAQ. V lost 4 bases and J lost 2, with 11 bases in between. The length of the CDR3 is 14 residues. This CDR3 is CASSYGPLNYGYTF. The CDR3 coding sequence is TGTGCCAGCAGCTACGGGCCGCTAAACTATGGCTACACCTTC. Complete variable domain (other parts from reference TRBV7-6 and TRBJ1-2): GAGVSQSPRYKVTKRGQDVALRCDPISGHVSLYWYRQALGQGPEFLTYFNYEAQQDKSGLPNDRFSAERPEGSISTLTIQRTEQRDSAMYRCASSYGPLNYGYTFGSGTRLTVV.

The chain couples TRBV7-2 to TRBJ1-5, with 8 positions matching TRBD1. Germline CDR1 is SGHTA and CDR2 is FQGNSA. CDR3 size: 17 residues. The V gene end was trimmed by 5 bases and the J gene end by 2 bases; junction bases not matched to a gene: 11. CDR3 in DNA: TGTGCCAGCAGCGCCCAACCCAGGGGGCAAGGCAATCAGCCCCAGCATTTT. Protein product: CASSAQPRGQGNQPQHF.

This clone occurred a few times. V usage is TRBV7-2 and J usage is TRBJ1-5, with D unclear. Per the germline V gene, CDR1 is SGHTA and CDR2 is FQGNSA. The CDR3 has 12 amino acids. Deletions cut 5 bases from V and 6 bases from J, with 8 bases between. The CDR3 protein is CASSPGSQPQHF. DNA for the CDR3: TGTGCCAGCAGCCCGGGGTCTCAGCCCCAGCATTTT.

The genes are TRBV9 and TRBJ2-7; D may be TRBD2 (5 bases). Trimming took 2 bases from V and 0 from J, leaving 9 bases between them. The germline V gene has CDR1 SGDLS and CDR2 YYNGEE. The CDR3 loop spans 14 amino acids. The CDR3 spells CASSVGADSYEQYF. The DNA for the CDR3 is TGTGCCAGCAGCGTTGGAGCGGACTCCTACGAGCAGTACTTC.

J is TRBJ2-1 and V is TRBV4-2, with 9 bases fitting TRBD2. Trimming at V came to 4 bases and at J to 7 bases, leaving 8 bases not matched to a gene. The germline gives CDR1 LGHNA, CDR2 YNFKEQ. This CDR3 has 15 residues. As DNA, the CDR3 is TGTGCCAGCAGCCCGCGGGAGGGCGCAGGTAATGAGCAGTTCTTC. Amino acid sequence: CASSPREGAGNEQFF.

This clone was detected once. V and J are TRBV5-1 and TRBJ2-7, with D unclear. Trimming took 3 bases from V and 3 from J, leaving 13 bases between them. Germline V lookup: CDR1 SGHRS, CDR2 YFSETQ. The CDR3 has 14 residues. The CDR3 loop is CASSWADGFYEQYF. DNA of the CDR3: TGCGCCAGCAGCTGGGCGGACGGATTCTACGAGCAGTACTTC.

This clone was detected only once. The chain employs TRBV6-6 and TRBJ1-3; D unclear. The V end lost 5 bases, the J end lost 5 bases, and 7 bases lay between the germline ends. The CDR3 is 12 amino acids. Germline V gene data show CDR1 as MNHNY and CDR2 as SVGAGI (reference sequence). CDR3 nucleotide sequence: TGTGCCAGCAGTCGGCCGCGAAACACCATATATTTT. Its translation is CASSRPRNTIYF.

The chain recombines TRBV16 with TRBJ1-2; D might be TRBD1 (5 bases). The CDR3 loop spans 12 amino acids. From germline, CDR1 is KGHSY and CDR2 FQNENV. Deletions cut 2 bases from V and 6 bases from J, with 7 bases between. The CDR3 reads CASSQDRNGYTF. The CDR3, as DNA: TGTGCCAGCAGCCAAGACAGAAATGGCTACACCTTC.

J is TRBJ1-2 and V is TRBV6-1; D is unresolved. V was clipped by 2 bases and J by 2 bases, with 12 bases between them. The V gene's germline CDR1 is MNHNS and CDR2 SASEGT. CDR3 length: 15 residues. The CDR3 DNA sequence: TGTGCCAGCAGTGAATCAGCGGACCCCAACTATGGCTACACCTTC. The encoded protein is CASSESADPNYGYTF.

The chain joins TRBV5-1 to TRBJ2-1; TRBD1 or TRBD2 may be the D gene (5 bases each). Trimming cost V 3 bases and J 4 bases, with 11 bases left between them. Per germline, CDR1 SGHRS and CDR2 YFSETQ. The CDR3 contains 14 residues. The CDR3 protein is CASSSGDGYNEQFF. Written as DNA, the CDR3 is TGCGCCAGCAGCTCTGGGGACGGTTACAATGAGCAGTTCTTC.